The 3 T cell receptor beta chains presented below share a single source sample, sequenced in a study of identical twins (TCRdb year 2016). The receptor library was made with 5' RACE. The sequencing machine was an Illumina HiSeq 2000. The public reads were reprocessed in TCRdb via fastp at Q25 and MiXCR, keeping in-frame beta chains. Each CDR3 protein appears once, grouped with its most common genes and DNA. Here the sample has about 890,000 distinct CDR3 sequences; about 12% occur a single time. About 1.5% of the sample is in the top ten clones. The same data also went into a second study, on yellow fever vaccine responses in identical twins.

The sequenced material came from PBMCs. These receptors were taken from a young woman in good health.

This CDR3 is CASSDVDEQFF. The CDR3 DNA is TGTGCCAGCAGTGATGTCGATGAGCAGTTCTTC. V is TRBV2 and J is TRBJ2-1; D remains ambiguous. Between the trimmed V and J ends, which lost 3 bases and 8 bases, there was a span of 5 bases. Germline CDR1 SNHLY, CDR2 FYNNEI. This CDR3 region has 11 residues.

The J gene is TRBJ2-3, the V gene TRBV11-2; weak D call: TRBD1 (5 bases). Deletions cut 4 bases from V and 4 bases from J, with 12 bases between. The CDR3 has 14 amino acids. The germline V gene has CDR1 SGHAT and CDR2 FQNNGV. As DNA, the CDR3 is TGTGCCAGCAGCTCTAGACAGTTCGCAGATACGCAGTATTTT. Translating gives CASSSRQFADTQYF.

The chain combines TRBV23-1 with TRBJ2-1; 11 bases line up with TRBD1. TRBV23-1 is marked as an open reading frame, function uncertain. Unmatched junction bases numbered 9, after V lost 6 bases and J lost 5 bases. This CDR3 spans 16 amino acids. CDR3 amino acids: CASSVTGQGGDNEQFF. CDR3 DNA: TGCGCCAGCAGCGTGACGGGACAGGGGGGGGACAATGAGCAGTTCTTC.